The rows below give T cell receptor beta chains drawn from one sample of a study of T cells in Graves' hyperthyroidism and ophthalmopathy. TCRdb fed the multiplex PCR reads into MiXCR, producing one record per CDR3 protein. The data contain around 340,000 distinct CDR3 sequences, roughly 17% of them singletons. The sample was blood. The receptors stem from a man aged 25-45 years with Graves' hyperthyroidism. CDR3s include the opening cysteine and the closing phenylalanine or tryptophan. Fields, in order: D gene, clone size, V gene, J gene, CDR3 DNA, CDR3 protein. The D gene is left open where the match is weak. Clone sizes are given selectively: once, few, many, or a class where the clone is expanded.

>NA|many|TRBV29-1|TRBJ2-1
TGCAGCGTTGCCGTCCGGGAGCTTGGGGAGCAGTTCTTC
CSVAVRELGEQFF
>TRBD1|NA|TRBV7-2|TRBJ1-5
TGTGCCAGCAGCTTAGCGGACAGGACGGATCAGCCCCAGCATTTT
CASSLADRTDQPQHF
>TRBD1|many|TRBV27|TRBJ2-4
TGTGCCAGCAGATCTCGGGACAGGGAGGTTGTTAGAAACATTCAGTACTTC
CASRSRDREVVRNIQYF
>NA|NA|TRBV7-9|TRBJ2-3
TGTGCCAGCAGCTTATCTAGGAGCACAGATACGCAGTATTTT
CASSLSRSTDTQYF
>TRBD1|NA|TRBV10-1|TRBJ2-1
TGCGCCAGCAGTGGAATCCGGGACAGGGAGCGCAATGAGCAGTTCTTC
CASSGIRDRERNEQFF
>NA|NA|TRBV6-1|TRBJ1-2
TGTGCCAGCAGTCAGACCAGGGGTTCCTATGGCTACACCTTC
CASSQTRGSYGYTF
>TRBD2|many|TRBV18|TRBJ2-2
TGTGCCAGCTCAAAGCGGGATTACACCGGGGAGCTGTTTTTT
CASSKRDYTGELFF
>NA|few|TRBV12-5|TRBJ1-1
TGTGCTAGTGGTTTGGGCACTCGGCGGTCAGCTTTCTTT
CASGLGTRRSAFF
>TRBD1|many|TRBV7-2|TRBJ1-2
TGTGCCAGCAGCTTTAGGACAGGGGAGGATGGCTACACCTTC
CASSFRTGEDGYTF
>TRBD1|many|TRBV6-1|TRBJ1-2
TGTGCCAGCAGACGTATACTAGATGCTGGGACAGATCACTATGGCTACACCTTC
CASRRILDAGTDHYGYTF
>TRBD2|NA|TRBV29-1|TRBJ2-4
TGCAGCGTTGATGGATTAGCGGGAGGGGAGGCCAAAAACATTCAGTACTTC
CSVDGLAGGEAKNIQYF
>NA|NA|TRBV7-9|TRBJ2-6
TGTGCCAGCAGCTTAGGGCGGCTTCGACGCCGCTCTGGGGCCAACGTCCTGACTTTC
CASSLGRLRRRSGANVLTF
>TRBD1|many|TRBV5-1|TRBJ1-1
TGCGCCAGCAGCGGACAGGGGTCCTTGACTGAAGCTTTCTTT
CASSGQGSLTEAFF
>TRBD1|NA|TRBV30|TRBJ1-5
TGTGCCTGGAAGGGACAGGGGAATCAGCCCCAGCATTTT
CAWKGQGNQPQHF
>NA|NA|TRBV4-1|TRBJ1-1
TGCGCCAGCAGCCAAGATGGGCTTTCAGAAGCTTTCTTT
CASSQDGLSEAFF
>TRBD1|NA|TRBV27|TRBJ2-7
TGTGCCAGCAGCTCATACGGGACAGTGGGCTACGAGCAGTACTTC
CASSSYGTVGYEQYF
>NA|NA|TRBV14|TRBJ2-7
TGTGCCAGCAGCCAAGAGTTAACAGCCTACGAGCAGTACTTC
CASSQELTAYEQYF
>NA|NA|TRBV12-3/TRBV12-4|TRBJ2-7
TGTGCCACCAGCAGCGCGGCACCCTCCTACGAGCAGTACTTC
CATSSAAPSYEQYF